The present T cell receptor beta chain was sequenced within a study of cytomegalovirus exposure and HLA in healthy donors. Study information: Among the roughly 430 genotyped donors, about 81% were placed in the Caucasian-associated ancestry cluster. Broader study findings: Whilst most TCR sequences proved rare, a subset of public TCRs occurred across many donors. Reportedly, fewer N-insertions than the roughly 690-donor mean appeared in an Asian-associated ancestry cluster in a later analysis.

The CDR3 is made up of 16 amino acids. V was shortened by 1 base and J by 3 bases, with 18 bases between the two germline ends. CDR1 and CDR2 (germline): GTSNPN, SVGIG (reference sequence). The PCR had 60 Vbeta and 13 Jbeta primers. Assay: immunoSEQ multiplex PCR; the TCRdb copy retains only in-frame clones and omits some. The table shows about 130,000 clones, with approximately 80% occurring only once. As to this clone: Its antigen remains unknown.

The receptor was derived from a woman in her thirties or forties in good health and CMV-seronegative. The rearrangement joins TRBV30 to TRBJ1-2; D is possibly TRBD1 (6 bases). The specimen was PBMCs. The DNA of the CDR3 is TGTGCCTGGAGTGACCTAAGGACAGCGACCCACTATGGCTACACCTTC. Its protein is CAWSDLRTATHYGYTF.